This TCR beta chain was documented in a study of shared clonotypes between healthy human individuals. Every immunoSEQ plate was one replicate of a subset's evenly spread DNA. Profiling relied on immunoSEQ multiplex PCR, and the TCRdb table lists in-frame clones only, not all of them. Of roughly 720,000 clones listed, 90% are singletons. Germline loops: CDR1 MNHEY, CDR2 SMNVEV (reference sequence). Trimming took 6 bases from V and 2 from J, leaving 14 bases between them. CDR3 length: 14 residues. V usage is TRBV27 and J usage is TRBJ2-7; D is unclear. The receptor's source is a man aged 18 to 29 in good health. Some clones in this sample may be carry-over from other donors' samples. Material for sequencing was memory CD8+ T cells from PBMCs. Subset defined: CD45RO+ cells pooled with CCR7-negative TemRA cells. The CDR3 here is CASSPMGGAYEQYF. In DNA, the CDR3 is TGTGCCAGCAGCCCGATGGGTGGCGCCTACGAGCAGTACTTC.